The TCR beta chain under discussion was sequenced for a study of blood T cells in healthy people across ages. The CDR3 is 14 amino acids. Trimming removed 0 bases at V and 9 bases at J, with 15 bases between. Germline loops: CDR1 SGHVS, CDR2 FQNEAQ. Combining a sample-barcoded 5' primer with a J-beta primer mix, a second PCR ran for about 6 to 11 cycles. TCRdb processed the 5' RACE reads anew with MiXCR; each CDR3 protein has one entry. The data contain about 1,400,000 distinct CDR3 sequences, around 39% of them singletons. The sample consisted of blood. The sequence was collected from a woman aged 18-29 years in good health. V usage is TRBV7-8 and J usage is TRBJ2-7; possible D gene TRBD2, 5 bases. For the CDR3, the DNA is TGTGCCAGCAGCTTAGCTTCCGACTACCCGGGGCAGTACTTC. Residues: CASSLASDYPGQYF.